This T cell receptor beta chain was sequenced for a study of cytomegalovirus exposure and HLA in healthy donors. A word on this clone: The antigen is undetermined.

Trimming cost V 5 bases and J 6 bases; bases outside gene matches: 13. The CDR3 runs to 17 residues. CDR1 is SGHTA, CDR2 FQGNSA, per germline. Overall study results and limits: Researchers reported in a later analysis that a missense DCLRE1C variant was tied to TCR beta V- and J-gene trimming. In most subjects, TCR beta sequences reportedly gave accurate predictions of HLA-A and HLA-B alleles. Associated with cytomegalovirus, according to the listing, were 150 to 200 TCR beta chains.

Healthy bone marrow donors made up the donor group. Amplification used 60 Vbeta primers and 13 Jbeta primers. The data were produced by immunoSEQ multiplex PCR, yet TCRdb's version contains in-frame clones alone and is incomplete. This table has about 180,000 clones, over 75% appearing once. This receptor was identified in a woman aged 45-60 years in good health and CMV-seronegative. This chain connects TRBV7-2 to TRBJ2-7; 13 bases agree with TRBD2. Specimen: PBMCs. CDR3 in amino acids: CASSPPSTGTSGTEQYF. CDR3 nucleotides: TGTGCCAGCAGCCCCCCATCGACCGGGACTAGCGGGACCGAGCAGTACTTC.